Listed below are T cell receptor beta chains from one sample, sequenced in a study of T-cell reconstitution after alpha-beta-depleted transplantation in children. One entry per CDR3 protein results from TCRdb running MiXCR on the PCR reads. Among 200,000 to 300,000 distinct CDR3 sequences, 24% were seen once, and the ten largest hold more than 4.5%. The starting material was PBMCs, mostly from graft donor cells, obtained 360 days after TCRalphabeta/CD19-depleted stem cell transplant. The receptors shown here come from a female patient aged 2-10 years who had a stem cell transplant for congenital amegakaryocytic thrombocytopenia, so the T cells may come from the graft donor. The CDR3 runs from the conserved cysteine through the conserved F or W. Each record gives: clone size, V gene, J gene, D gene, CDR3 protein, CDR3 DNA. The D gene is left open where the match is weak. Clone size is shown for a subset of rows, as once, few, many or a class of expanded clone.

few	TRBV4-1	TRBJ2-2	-	CASSHWDGAVGELFF	TGCGCCAGCAGCCACTGGGACGGGGCAGTCGGGGAGCTGTTTTTT
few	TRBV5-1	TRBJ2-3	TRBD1	CASSAGQDTDTQYF	TGCGCCAGCAGCGCGGGACAGGACACAGATACGCAGTATTTT
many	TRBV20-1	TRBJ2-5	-	CSAKSGQGETQYF	TGCAGTGCTAAGTCAGGGCAGGGTGAGACCCAGTACTTC
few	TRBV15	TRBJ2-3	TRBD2	CATSEREVFSGYDTQYF	TGTGCCACCAGCGAGCGGGAGGTTTTCTCCGGTTATGATACGCAGTATTTT
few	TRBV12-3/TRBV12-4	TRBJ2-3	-	CASSLIIFTDTQYF	TGTGCCAGCAGTTTAATAATTTTCACAGATACGCAGTATTTT
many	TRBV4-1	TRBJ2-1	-	CASSQEKDTTSYNEQFF	TGCGCCAGCAGCCAAGAAAAAGACACTACGTCCTACAATGAGCAGTTCTTC
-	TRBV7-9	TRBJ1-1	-	CASSHGNGAMNTEAFF	TGTGCCAGCAGCCACGGTAACGGGGCCATGAACACTGAAGCTTTCTTT
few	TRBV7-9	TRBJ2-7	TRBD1	CASSAGTGKTYEQYF	TGTGCCAGCAGCGCCGGGACAGGGAAAACCTACGAGCAGTACTTC
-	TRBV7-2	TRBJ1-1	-	CASSLRLRGNTEAFF	TGTGCCAGCAGCTTACGTCTTAGGGGAAACACTGAAGCTTTCTTT
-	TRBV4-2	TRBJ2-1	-	CASSLKTGYGEQFF	TGTGCCAGCAGTCTAAAAACAGGATACGGTGAGCAGTTCTTC
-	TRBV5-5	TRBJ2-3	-	CASSLLPGVADTQYF	TGTGCCAGCAGCTTGCTCCCAGGGGTGGCAGATACGCAGTATTTT
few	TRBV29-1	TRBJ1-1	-	CSVEDRQAFF	TGCAGCGTTGAAGATCGCCAAGCTTTCTTT
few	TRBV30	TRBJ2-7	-	CAWSTYVGSRYF	TGTGCCTGGAGTACGTACGTCGGTAGCCGGTACTTC
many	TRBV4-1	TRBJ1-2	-	CASSQGWTQNYGYTF	TGCGCCAGCAGCCAAGGTTGGACACAGAACTATGGCTACACCTTC
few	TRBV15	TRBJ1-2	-	CATSKTWDGDIYYNYGYTF	TGTGCCACCAGCAAGACCTGGGACGGAGACATTTACTATAACTATGGCTACACCTTC
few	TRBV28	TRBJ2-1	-	CASSLSGTRFPNEQFF	TGTGCCAGCAGTTTATCCGGGACACGCTTCCCCAATGAGCAGTTCTTC
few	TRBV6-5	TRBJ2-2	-	CASSSNRDRGTGELFF	TGTGCCAGCAGTTCAAACAGGGATAGAGGGACCGGGGAGCTGTTTTTT
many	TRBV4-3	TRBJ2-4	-	CASSQVGRAAKNIQYF	TGCGCCAGCAGCCAAGTCGGTAGGGCGGCCAAAAACATTCAGTACTTC
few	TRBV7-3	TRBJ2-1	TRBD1	CASSKKTGLRDNEQFF	TGTGCCAGCAGTAAGAAGACAGGGTTAAGGGACAATGAGCAGTTCTTC
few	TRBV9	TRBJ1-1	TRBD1	CASSVTTGPGTEAFF	TGTGCCAGCAGCGTGACGACAGGGCCCGGCACTGAAGCTTTCTTT
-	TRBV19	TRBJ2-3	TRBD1	CASSIVGTGADTQYF	TGTGCCAGTAGTATAGTCGGGACAGGGGCAGATACGCAGTATTTT
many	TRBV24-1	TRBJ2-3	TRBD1	CATSGPGQGNPDTQYF	TGTGCCACCAGTGGCCCGGGACAGGGGAATCCAGATACGCAGTATTTT
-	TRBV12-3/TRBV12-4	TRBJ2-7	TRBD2	CASSLSGGAYEQYF	TGTGCCAGCAGCCTTAGCGGGGGGGCGTACGAGCAGTACTTC
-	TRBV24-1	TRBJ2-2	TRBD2	CATSGGGLAGDTGELFF	TGTGCCACCAGTGGTGGGGGACTAGCGGGAGACACCGGGGAGCTGTTTTTT
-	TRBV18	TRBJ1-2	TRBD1	CASLKRRTGDRDGYTF	TGTGCCAGCTTGAAGCGGAGGACAGGGGATCGGGATGGCTACACCTTC
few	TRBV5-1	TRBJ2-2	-	CASSFSPAGELFF	TGCGCCAGCAGCTTTTCCCCAGCTGGGGAGCTGTTTTTT
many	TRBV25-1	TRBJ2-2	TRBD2	CASSGGGRYTGELFF	TGTGCCAGCAGTGGGGGCGGGAGGTACACCGGGGAGCTGTTTTTT
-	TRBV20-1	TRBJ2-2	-	CSAGPGQHNTGELFF	TGCAGTGCAGGGCCGGGACAACACAACACCGGGGAGCTGTTTTTT
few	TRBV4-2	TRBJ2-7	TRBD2	CASSQSGGENEQYF	TGTGCCAGCAGCCAATCGGGAGGGGAGAACGAGCAGTACTTC
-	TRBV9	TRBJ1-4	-	CASSKGTVAEKLFF	TGTGCCAGCAGCAAGGGAACAGTCGCTGAAAAACTGTTTTTT
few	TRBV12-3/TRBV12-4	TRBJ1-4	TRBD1	CASSQRQGPNEKLFF	TGTGCCAGCAGTCAGAGACAGGGGCCAAATGAAAAACTGTTTTTT
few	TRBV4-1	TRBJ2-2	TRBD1	CASSQEGKGQVDTGELFF	TGCGCCAGCAGCCAAGAGGGGAAAGGACAGGTGGACACCGGGGAGCTGTTTTTT
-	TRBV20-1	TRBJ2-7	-	CSATGRDPQSSYEQYF	TGCAGTGCTACGGGGCGGGACCCACAGAGCTCCTACGAGCAGTACTTC
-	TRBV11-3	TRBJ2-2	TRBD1	CASTPGTGLGELFF	TGTGCCAGCACCCCCGGGACAGGGTTGGGAGAGCTGTTTTTT
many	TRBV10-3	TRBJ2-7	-	CAISASLNNEQYF	TGTGCCATCAGTGCTTCCCTCAACAACGAGCAGTACTTC
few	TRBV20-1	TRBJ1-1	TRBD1	CSASVWGQGPNTEAFF	TGCAGTGCTAGTGTTTGGGGACAGGGACCGAACACTGAAGCTTTCTTT
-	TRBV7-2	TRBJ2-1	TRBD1	CASSLAPGGAYNEQFF	TGTGCCAGCAGCTTAGCGCCAGGGGGCGCTTACAATGAGCAGTTCTTC
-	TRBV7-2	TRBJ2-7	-	CASSLPPAGQYF	TGTGCCAGCAGCCTGCCACCAGCGGGGCAGTACTTC
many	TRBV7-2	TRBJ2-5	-	CASSSEIEETQYF	TGTGCCAGCAGCTCCGAAATAGAAGAGACCCAGTACTTC
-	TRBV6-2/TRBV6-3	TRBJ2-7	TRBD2	CASSYSTVAGGPYEQYF	TGTGCCAGCAGTTACTCGACAGTCGCGGGAGGGCCTTACGAGCAGTACTTC
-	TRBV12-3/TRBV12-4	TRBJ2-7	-	CASSFGGSTYEQYF	TGTGCCAGCAGTTTTGGCGGGTCCACCTACGAGCAGTACTTC
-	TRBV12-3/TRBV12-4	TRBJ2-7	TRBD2	CASSQTSGRFYEQYF	TGTGCCAGCAGCCAGACTAGCGGGAGATTTTACGAGCAGTACTTC
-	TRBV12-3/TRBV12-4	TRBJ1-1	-	CASTLRGVPNTEAFF	TGTGCCAGCACCCTAAGGGGGGTACCGAACACTGAAGCTTTCTTT
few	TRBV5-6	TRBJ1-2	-	CASSLWAKYHGYGYTF	TGTGCCAGCAGCTTGTGGGCTAAGTATCACGGCTATGGCTACACCTTC
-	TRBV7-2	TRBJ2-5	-	CASSHNGYQETQYF	TGTGCCAGCAGCCATAACGGGTACCAAGAGACCCAGTACTTC
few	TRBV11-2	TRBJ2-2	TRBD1	CASSLWTGDTGELFF	TGTGCCAGCAGCTTATGGACAGGGGACACCGGGGAGCTGTTTTTT
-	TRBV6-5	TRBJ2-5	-	CASSYSPEVGETQYF	TGTGCCAGCAGTTACTCCCCAGAAGTGGGGGAGACCCAGTACTTC
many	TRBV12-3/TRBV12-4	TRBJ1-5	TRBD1	CASRKQGQGPQHF	TGTGCCAGCCGTAAACAGGGGCAGGGGCCCCAGCATTTT
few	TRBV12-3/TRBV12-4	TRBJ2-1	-	CASSVFTYNEQFF	TGTGCCAGCTCAGTTTTTACCTACAATGAGCAGTTCTTC
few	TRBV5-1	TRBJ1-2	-	CASSLAPGSGYTF	TGCGCCAGCAGCTTGGCCCCGGGATCTGGCTACACCTTC
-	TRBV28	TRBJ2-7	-	CATNRGGYEQYF	TGTGCCACTAACAGGGGGGGGTACGAGCAGTACTTC
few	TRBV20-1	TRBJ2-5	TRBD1	CSASLGQGRETQYF	TGCAGTGCTTCCCTAGGACAGGGGAGGGAGACCCAGTACTTC
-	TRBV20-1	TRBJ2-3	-	CSAFVSYFTDTQYF	TGCAGTGCGTTTGTTTCCTACTTCACAGATACGCAGTATTTT
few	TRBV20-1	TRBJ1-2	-	CSTTQGPSYGYTF	TGCAGTACGACTCAGGGGCCTAGCTATGGCTACACCTTC
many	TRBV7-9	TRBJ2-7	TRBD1	CASSSREGASYEQYF	TGTGCCAGCAGCTCCCGAGAGGGGGCCTCCTACGAGCAGTACTTC
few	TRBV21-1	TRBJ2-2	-	CASSPGTVSGELFF	TGTGCCAGCAGTCCCGGGACAGTAAGCGGGGAGCTGTTTTTT
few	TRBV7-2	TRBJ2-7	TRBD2	CASSEGVAGGFEQYF	TGTGCCAGCAGCGAAGGGGTAGCGGGAGGGTTCGAGCAGTACTTC
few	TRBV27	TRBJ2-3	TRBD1	CASSFSNAGGLNRDTQYF	TGTGCCAGCAGTTTCTCTAACGCAGGGGGCTTGAATCGAGATACGCAGTATTTT
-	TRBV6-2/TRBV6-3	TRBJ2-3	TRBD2	CASSFGTSPTDTQYF	TGTGCCAGCAGTTTTGGGACTAGCCCCACAGATACGCAGTATTTT